This TCR beta chain was sequenced during a study of T-cell reconstitution after alpha-beta-depleted transplantation in children. Construction of the TCRbeta library involved unique molecular identifiers. TCRdb analysed the PCR reads with MiXCR anew, one entry per CDR3 protein. The table has hundreds of thousands of distinct CDR3 sequences, roughly a quarter seen once; the top ten hold around 4.8%. This CDR3 has 15 residues. The germline CDR1 and CDR2 sequences are LGHDT and YNNKEL (reference sequence). Between the trimmed V and J ends, which lost 1 base and 2 bases, there was a span of 11 bases. The sequence derives from a female patient aged 2 to 10 who had a stem cell transplant for congenital amegakaryocytic thrombocytopenia, so the T cells may come from the graft donor. V is TRBV3-1 and J is TRBJ1-2; D unclear. The specimen comprised PBMCs, mostly from graft donor cells, sampled 360 days after TCRalphabeta/CD19-depleted stem cell transplant. The CDR3 loop is CASSQGTGENYGYTF. The CDR3 DNA sequence: TGTGCCAGCAGCCAAGGGACTGGCGAAAACTATGGCTACACCTTC.